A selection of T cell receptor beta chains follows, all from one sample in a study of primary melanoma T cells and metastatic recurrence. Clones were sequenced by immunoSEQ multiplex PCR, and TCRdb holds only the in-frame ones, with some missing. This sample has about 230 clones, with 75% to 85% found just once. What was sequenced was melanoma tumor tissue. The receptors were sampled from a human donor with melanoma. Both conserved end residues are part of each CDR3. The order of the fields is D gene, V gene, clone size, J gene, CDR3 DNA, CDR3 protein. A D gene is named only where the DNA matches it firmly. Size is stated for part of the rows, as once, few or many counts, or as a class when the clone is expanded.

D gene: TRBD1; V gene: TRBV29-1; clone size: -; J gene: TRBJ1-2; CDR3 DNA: TGCAGCGTTGACTCGACAGGGGGGAGCTATGGCTACACCTTC; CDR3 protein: CSVDSTGGSYGYTF
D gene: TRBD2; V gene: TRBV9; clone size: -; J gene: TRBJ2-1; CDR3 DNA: TGTGCCAGCAGCCTCCCTAGCGGGAGAAATGAGCAGTTCTTC; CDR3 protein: CASSLPSGRNEQFF
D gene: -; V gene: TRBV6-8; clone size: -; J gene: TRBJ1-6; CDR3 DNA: TGTGCCAGCAGACTCGCCTTCGGTTCACCCCTCCACTTT; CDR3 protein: CASRLAFGSPLHF
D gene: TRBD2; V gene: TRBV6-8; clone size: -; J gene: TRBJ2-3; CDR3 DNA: TGTGCCAGCAGGCTAGCGGGAGGGTTATCAGATACGCAGTATTTT; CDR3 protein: CASRLAGGLSDTQYF
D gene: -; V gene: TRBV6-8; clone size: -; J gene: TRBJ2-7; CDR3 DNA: TGTGCCAGCAGTTATCTCGTTGACGGGGGCGAGCAGTACTTC; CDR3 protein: CASSYLVDGGEQYF
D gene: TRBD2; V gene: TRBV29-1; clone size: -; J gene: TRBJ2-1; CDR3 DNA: TGCAGCGTTTTCTGGCGGGAGGGTTACAATGAGCAGTTCTTC; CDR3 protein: CSVFWREGYNEQFF
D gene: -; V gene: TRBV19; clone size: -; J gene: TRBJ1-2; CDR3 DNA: TGTGCCAGTAGCGCCTACATTACCTTTAACTATGGCTACACCTTC; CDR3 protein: CASSAYITFNYGYTF
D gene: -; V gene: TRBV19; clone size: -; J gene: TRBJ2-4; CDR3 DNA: TGTGCCAGTAGTCCTGGGACCATTCAGTACTTC; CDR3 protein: CASSPGTIQYF
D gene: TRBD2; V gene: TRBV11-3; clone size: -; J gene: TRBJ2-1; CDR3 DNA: TGTGCCAGCAGCCAAGCTTCCGGGACTAGCGGGAGTATTGAGCAGTTCTTC; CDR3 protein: CASSQASGTSGSIEQFF
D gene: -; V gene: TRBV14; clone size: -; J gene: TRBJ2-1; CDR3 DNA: TGTGCCAGCAGCCAAGGGCCCTTACAGTTCTTC; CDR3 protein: CASSQGPLQFF
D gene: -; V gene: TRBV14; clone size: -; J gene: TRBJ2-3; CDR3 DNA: TGTGCCAGCAGCCAGGGCTCCGGAGATACGCAGTATTTT; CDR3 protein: CASSQGSGDTQYF
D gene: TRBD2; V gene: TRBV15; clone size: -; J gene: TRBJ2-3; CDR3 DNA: TGTGCCACCAGCAGTCCTCTAGCGGGAGGTTTCACAGATACGCAGTATTTT; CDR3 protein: CATSSPLAGGFTDTQYF
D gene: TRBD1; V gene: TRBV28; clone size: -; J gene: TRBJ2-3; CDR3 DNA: TGTGCCAGCAGTTTAGGGACAGGGGTAGTAACAGATACGCAGTATTTT; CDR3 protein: CASSLGTGVVTDTQYF
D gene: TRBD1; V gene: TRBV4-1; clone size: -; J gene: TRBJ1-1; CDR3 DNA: TGCGCCAGCAGCCAAGATCCCCAGGGGGTGAGTACTGAAGCTTTCTTT; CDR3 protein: CASSQDPQGVSTEAFF
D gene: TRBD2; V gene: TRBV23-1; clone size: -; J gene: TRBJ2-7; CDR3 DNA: TGCGCAGTAGCGGGAGAAGGAAACTACGAGCAGTACTTC; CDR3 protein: CAVAGEGNYEQYF
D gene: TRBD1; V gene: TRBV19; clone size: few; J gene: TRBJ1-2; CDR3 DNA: TGTGCCAGTAGTACCCCCAGGGGCAGGGGGATTAACTATGGCTACACCTTC; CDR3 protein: CASSTPRGRGINYGYTF
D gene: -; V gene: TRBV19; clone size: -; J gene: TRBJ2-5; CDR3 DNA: TGTGCCAGTACCTATACCTCTTCCTCCCCGACCCAGTACTTC; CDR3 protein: CASTYTSSSPTQYF
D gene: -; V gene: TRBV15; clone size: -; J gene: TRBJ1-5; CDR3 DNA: TGTGCCACCAGCAGAGGGTTCTTCGATCAGCCCCAGCATTTT; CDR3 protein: CATSRGFFDQPQHF
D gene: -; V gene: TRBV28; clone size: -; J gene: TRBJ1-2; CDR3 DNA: TGTGCCAGCAATGACTTGCCACAGTCCTATGGCTACACCTTC; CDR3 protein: CASNDLPQSYGYTF
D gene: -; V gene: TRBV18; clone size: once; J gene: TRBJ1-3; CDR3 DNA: TGTGCCAGCCGCACTCTAGGAAACACCATATATTTT; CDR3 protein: CASRTLGNTIYF
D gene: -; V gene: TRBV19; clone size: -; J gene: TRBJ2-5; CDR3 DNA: TGTGCCAGTAGTATAAATTTTGGGACCCAGTACTTC; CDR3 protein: CASSINFGTQYF
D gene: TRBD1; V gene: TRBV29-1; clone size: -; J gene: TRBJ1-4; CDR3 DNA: TGCAGCGCCGGACAGGGGAAGGGTGAAAAACTGTTTTTT; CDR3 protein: CSAGQGKGEKLFF
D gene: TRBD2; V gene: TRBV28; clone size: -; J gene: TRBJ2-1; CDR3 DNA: TGTGCCAGCAACCCCCTCATAGGCGGGAGCTACAATGAGCAGTTCTTC; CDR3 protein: CASNPLIGGSYNEQFF
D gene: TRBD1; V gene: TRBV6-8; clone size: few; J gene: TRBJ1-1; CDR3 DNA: TGTGCCATCGCCCCCGGGACAGGGGGGAAGGTTGAAGCTTTCTTT; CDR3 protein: CAIAPGTGGKVEAFF
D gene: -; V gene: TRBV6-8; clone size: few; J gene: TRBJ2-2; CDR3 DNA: TGTGCCAGCAGTTACAGACTAGTGGACACCGGGGAGCTGTTTTTT; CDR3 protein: CASSYRLVDTGELFF
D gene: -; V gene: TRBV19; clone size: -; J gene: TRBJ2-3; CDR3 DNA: TGTGCCAGTAGTAGTCGGCAAAGCACAGATACGCAGTATTTT; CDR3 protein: CASSSRQSTDTQYF
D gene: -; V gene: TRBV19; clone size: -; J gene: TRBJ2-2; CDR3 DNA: TGTGCCAGTAGTTATCCTACCGGGGAGCTGTTTTTT; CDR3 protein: CASSYPTGELFF
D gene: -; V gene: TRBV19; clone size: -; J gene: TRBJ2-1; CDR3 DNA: TGTGCCAGTAGTCCGGGGACTCAATCACAGTTCTTC; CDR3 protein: CASSPGTQSQFF
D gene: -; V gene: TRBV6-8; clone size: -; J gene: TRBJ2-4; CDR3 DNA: TGTGCCAGCAGCTCGAGGGCGGATGCGTACATTCAGTACTTC; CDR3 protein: CASSSRADAYIQYF
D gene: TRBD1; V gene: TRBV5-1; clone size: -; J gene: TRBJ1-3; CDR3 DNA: TGCGCCAGCAGCTTTTACGGCCCCCGGGACAGGGGCTCTGGAAACACCATATATTTT; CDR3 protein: CASSFYGPRDRGSGNTIYF
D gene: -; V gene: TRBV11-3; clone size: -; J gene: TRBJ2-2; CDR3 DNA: TGTGCCAGCAGCTTGGCCCTCGGATATAGCTCTGGGGAGCTGTTTTTT; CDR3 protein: CASSLALGYSSGELFF
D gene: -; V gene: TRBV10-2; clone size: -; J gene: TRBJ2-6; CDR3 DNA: TGCGCCAGCAGTGCACAAAGTCGGGCCAACGTCCTGACTTTC; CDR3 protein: CASSAQSRANVLTF
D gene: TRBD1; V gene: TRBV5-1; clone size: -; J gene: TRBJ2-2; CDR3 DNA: TGCGCCAGCAGCTTCTCACCGGGACAGGGGTACGGGGAGCTGTTTTTT; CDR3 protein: CASSFSPGQGYGELFF
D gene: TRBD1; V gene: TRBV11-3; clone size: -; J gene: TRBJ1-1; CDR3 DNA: TGTGCCAGCAGCTCGCAGGGGGCTTTCACTGAAGCTTTCTTT; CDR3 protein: CASSSQGAFTEAFF
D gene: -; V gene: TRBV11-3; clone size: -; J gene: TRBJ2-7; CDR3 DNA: TGTGCCAGCAGCCCTAAGACTGATCCTTACGAGCAGTACTTC; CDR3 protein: CASSPKTDPYEQYF
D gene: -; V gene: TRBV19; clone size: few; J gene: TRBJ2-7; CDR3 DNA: TGTGCCAGTAGTATAGATCTGGCGAGCGAGCAGTACTTC; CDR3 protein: CASSIDLASEQYF
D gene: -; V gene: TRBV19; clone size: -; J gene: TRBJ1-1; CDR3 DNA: TGTGCCAGTAGTATAGCAGGCAGGGGAGCGAACACTGAAGCTTTCTTT; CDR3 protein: CASSIAGRGANTEAFF
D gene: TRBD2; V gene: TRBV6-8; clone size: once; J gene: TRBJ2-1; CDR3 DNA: TGTGCCAGCAGACCTGGACTAGCAGGAGGAAGTTTGAATGAGCAGTTCTTC; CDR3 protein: CASRPGLAGGSLNEQFF
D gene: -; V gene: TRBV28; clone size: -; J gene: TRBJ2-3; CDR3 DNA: TGTGCCAGCAGTCCTAGCGCGCCCACAGATACGCAGTATTTT; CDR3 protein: CASSPSAPTDTQYF
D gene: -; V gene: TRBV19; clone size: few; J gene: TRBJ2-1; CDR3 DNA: TGTGCCAGTACGGGGTGGGGCCGCGATGAGCAGTTCTTC; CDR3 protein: CASTGWGRDEQFF
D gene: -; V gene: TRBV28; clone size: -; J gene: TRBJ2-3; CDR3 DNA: TGTGCCAGTAAAAGCAGGGGCGGGGATACGCAGTATTTT; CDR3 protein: CASKSRGGDTQYF
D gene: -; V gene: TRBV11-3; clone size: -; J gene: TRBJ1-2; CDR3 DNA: TGTGCCAGCAGCTTAGTACGGGGATCCTATGGCTACACCTTC; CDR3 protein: CASSLVRGSYGYTF
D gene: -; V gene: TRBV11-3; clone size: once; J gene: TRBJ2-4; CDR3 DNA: TGTGCCAGCAGCCCTACAGGGAAAGGGATTGCCAAAAACATTCAGTACTTC; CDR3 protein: CASSPTGKGIAKNIQYF
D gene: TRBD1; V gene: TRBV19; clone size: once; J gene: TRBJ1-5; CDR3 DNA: TGTGCCAGTAGACGGACAGGCGTCGAGCCCCAGCATTTT; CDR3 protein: CASRRTGVEPQHF
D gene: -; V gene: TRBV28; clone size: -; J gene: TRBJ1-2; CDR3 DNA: TGTGCCAGCGGATCGACAGGTACCTATGGCTACACCTTC; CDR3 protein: CASGSTGTYGYTF
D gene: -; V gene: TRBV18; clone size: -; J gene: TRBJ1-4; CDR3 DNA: TGTGCCAGCTCACTACAGGGCTGGGGTGAAAAACTGTTTTTT; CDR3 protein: CASSLQGWGEKLFF
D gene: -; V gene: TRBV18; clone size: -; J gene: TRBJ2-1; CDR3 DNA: TGTGCCAGCTCACCAGAGTGGGAGACCTACAATGAGCAGTTCTTC; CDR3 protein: CASSPEWETYNEQFF
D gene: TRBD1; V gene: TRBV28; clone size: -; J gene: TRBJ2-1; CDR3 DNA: TGTGCCAGCAGTTTAGACAGGGTTTTGAATGAGCAGTTCTTC; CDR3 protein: CASSLDRVLNEQFF
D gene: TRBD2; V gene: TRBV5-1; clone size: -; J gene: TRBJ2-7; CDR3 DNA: TGCGCCAGCAGCTTGACTAGCGGGAGGTACGAGCAGTACTTC; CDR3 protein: CASSLTSGRYEQYF
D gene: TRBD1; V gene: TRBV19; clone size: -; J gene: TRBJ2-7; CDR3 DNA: TGTGCCAGTAGTATATCACCAGGGGGCGTTTCCTACGAGCAGTACTTC; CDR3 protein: CASSISPGGVSYEQYF
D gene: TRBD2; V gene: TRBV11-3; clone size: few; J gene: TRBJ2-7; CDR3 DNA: TGTGCCAGCTGTAACTTCCTAAGCGGGAGAGGATACGAGCAGTACTTC; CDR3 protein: CASCNFLSGRGYEQYF
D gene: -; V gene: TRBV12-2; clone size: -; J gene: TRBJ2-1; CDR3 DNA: TGTGCCAGTATACATCGGGCTAGCGGGAAGAATGAGCAGTTCTTC; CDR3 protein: CASIHRASGKNEQFF
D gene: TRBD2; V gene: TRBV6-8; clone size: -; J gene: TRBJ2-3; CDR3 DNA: TGTGCCAGCAGTGGCGGGACTAGCGACACAGATACGCAGTATTTT; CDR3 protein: CASSGGTSDTDTQYF